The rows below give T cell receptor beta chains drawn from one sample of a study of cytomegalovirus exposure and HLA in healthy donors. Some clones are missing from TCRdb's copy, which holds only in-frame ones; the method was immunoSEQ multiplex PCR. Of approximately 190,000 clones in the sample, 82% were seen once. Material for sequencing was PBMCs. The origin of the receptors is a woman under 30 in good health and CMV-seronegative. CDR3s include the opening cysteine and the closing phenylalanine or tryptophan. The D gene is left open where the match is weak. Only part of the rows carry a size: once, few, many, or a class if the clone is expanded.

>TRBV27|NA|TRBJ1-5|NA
TGTGCCAGCACTCCAGGGGTCAATCAGCCCCAGCATTTT
CASTPGVNQPQHF
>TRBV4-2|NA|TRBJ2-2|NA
TGTGCCAGCAGCCAAGACCCCCCTGGAGACCCCACCGGGGAGCTGTTTTTT
CASSQDPPGDPTGELFF
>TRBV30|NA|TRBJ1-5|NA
TGTGCCTGGAGTCCAGGGATTAGCAATCAGCCCCAGCATTTT
CAWSPGISNQPQHF
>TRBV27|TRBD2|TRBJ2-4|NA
TGTGCCAGCAGTTTAGGGACCGGGGGGGTTCAGTACTTC
CASSLGTGGVQYF
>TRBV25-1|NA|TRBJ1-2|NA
TGTGCCAGCACAGTGGGCAGTAACTATGGCTACACCTTC
CASTVGSNYGYTF
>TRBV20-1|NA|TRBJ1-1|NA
TGCAGTGCTTTCGGGGTTTTTGAAGCTTTCTTT
CSAFGVFEAFF
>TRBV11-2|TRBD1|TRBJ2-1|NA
TGTGCCAGCAGCAGGGGACAGGGGGTCGTAAATGAGCAGTTCTTC
CASSRGQGVVNEQFF
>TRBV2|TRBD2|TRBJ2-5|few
TGTGCCAGCAGTGAACTAGCGGGAGATGGGGAGACCCAGTACTTC
CASSELAGDGETQYF
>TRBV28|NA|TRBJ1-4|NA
TGTGCCAGCAGTTTATCCTTCATACAGGGACCGGTTGAAAAACTGTTTTTT
CASSLSFIQGPVEKLFF
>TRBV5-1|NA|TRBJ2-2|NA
TGCGCCAGCAGCATGGGACTTCTCACCGGGGAGCTGTTTTTT
CASSMGLLTGELFF
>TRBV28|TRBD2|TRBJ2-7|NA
TGTGCCAGCAGTTTGGGTGGTAGCGGGAGCGCCGAGCAGTACTTC
CASSLGGSGSAEQYF
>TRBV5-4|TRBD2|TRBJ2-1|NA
TGTGCCAGCAACTTTCTGGTAGCGGGAGAGCAGTTCTTC
CASNFLVAGEQFF
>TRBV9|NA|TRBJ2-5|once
TGTGCCAGCAGCGTCCCGGGAGCAGGAGAGACCCAGTACTTC
CASSVPGAGETQYF
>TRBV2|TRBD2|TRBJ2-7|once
TGTGCCAGCAGAGCCGGGACTAGCGGGGCCGAGCAGTACTTC
CASRAGTSGAEQYF
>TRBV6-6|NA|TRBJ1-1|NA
TGTGCCAGCAGTTACAGTGGGTCAGGGTTCACTGAAGCTTTCTTT
CASSYSGSGFTEAFF
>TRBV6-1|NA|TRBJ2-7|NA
TGTGCCAGCAGTGCGGACTGGAGCTCCTACGAGCAGTACTTC
CASSADWSSYEQYF
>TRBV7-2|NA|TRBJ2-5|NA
TGTGCCAGCAGCTTAAACGGAGAGACCCAGTACTTC
CASSLNGETQYF
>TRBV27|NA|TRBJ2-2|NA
TGTGCCAGCAGTCTACAGGCCGGGGAGCTGTTTTTT
CASSLQAGELFF
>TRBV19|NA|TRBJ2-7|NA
TGTGCCAGTAGTATTGGCGGAAGCTCCTACGAGCAGTACTTC
CASSIGGSSYEQYF
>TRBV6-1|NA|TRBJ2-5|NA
TGTGCCAGCAGGGATCAGGGCCAAGAGACCCAGTACTTC
CASRDQGQETQYF
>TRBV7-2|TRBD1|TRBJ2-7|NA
TGTGCCAGCAGCTTTGGACCGGGACAGGGCTCCTACGAGCAGTACTTC
CASSFGPGQGSYEQYF
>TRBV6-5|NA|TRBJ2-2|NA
TGTGCCAGCAGTTACTCCGCGGCCGGGGAGCTGTTTTTT
CASSYSAAGELFF
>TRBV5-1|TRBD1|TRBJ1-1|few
TGCGCCAGCAGCCTCGGGACAGGGGACACTGAAGCTTTCTTT
CASSLGTGDTEAFF
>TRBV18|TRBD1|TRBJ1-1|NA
TGTGCCAGCTCCCTTGGGACAGGGGGCTTTGGCACTGAAGCTTTCTTT
CASSLGTGGFGTEAFF
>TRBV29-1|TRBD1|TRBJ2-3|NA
TGCAGCGTTGTGAAGGGGGCCACAGATACGCAGTATTTT
CSVVKGATDTQYF
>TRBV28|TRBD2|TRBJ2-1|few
TGTGCCAGCAGCCGAGGGACTAGCGGGAGTGTTCGGCAGTTCTTC
CASSRGTSGSVRQFF
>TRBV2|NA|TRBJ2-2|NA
TGTGCCAGCATCCCACCCCCGGGGGGCCCGAACACCGGGGAGCTGTTTTTT
CASIPPPGGPNTGELFF
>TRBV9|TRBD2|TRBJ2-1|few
TGTGCCAGCAGCCCCAGCTCCGGGACTAGCAGCAACAATGAGCAGTTCTTC
CASSPSSGTSSNNEQFF
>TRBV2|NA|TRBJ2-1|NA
TGTGCCAGCAGTGAGGTTTGGGGGGGCACAAGAGAGCAGTTCTTC
CASSEVWGGTREQFF
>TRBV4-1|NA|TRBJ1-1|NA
TGCGCCAGCAGCCCCGCAGCGGGGGGGAACACTGAAGCTTTCTTT
CASSPAAGGNTEAFF
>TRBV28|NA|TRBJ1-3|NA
TGTGCCAGCAGTTTATCGGGGGGCGGAAACACCATATATTTT
CASSLSGGGNTIYF
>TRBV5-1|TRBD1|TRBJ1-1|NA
TGCGCCAGCACCTTTGACAGGGGGCAGGGTGAAGCTTTCTTT
CASTFDRGQGEAFF
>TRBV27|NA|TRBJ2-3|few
TGTGCCAGCAGTTTAAGAGGCAGGCAGGGGACAGATACGCAGTATTTT
CASSLRGRQGTDTQYF
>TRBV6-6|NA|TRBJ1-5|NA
TGTGCCAGCAGTCCAAGCGGACAGAATCAGCCCCAGCATTTT
CASSPSGQNQPQHF
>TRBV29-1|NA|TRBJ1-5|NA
TGCAGCGTAGCCACAGGGTCTGGCCAGCCCCAGCATTTT
CSVATGSGQPQHF
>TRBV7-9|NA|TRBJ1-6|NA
TGTGCCAGCAGCCTCAGGGAGGGGAATTCACCCCTCCACTTT
CASSLREGNSPLHF